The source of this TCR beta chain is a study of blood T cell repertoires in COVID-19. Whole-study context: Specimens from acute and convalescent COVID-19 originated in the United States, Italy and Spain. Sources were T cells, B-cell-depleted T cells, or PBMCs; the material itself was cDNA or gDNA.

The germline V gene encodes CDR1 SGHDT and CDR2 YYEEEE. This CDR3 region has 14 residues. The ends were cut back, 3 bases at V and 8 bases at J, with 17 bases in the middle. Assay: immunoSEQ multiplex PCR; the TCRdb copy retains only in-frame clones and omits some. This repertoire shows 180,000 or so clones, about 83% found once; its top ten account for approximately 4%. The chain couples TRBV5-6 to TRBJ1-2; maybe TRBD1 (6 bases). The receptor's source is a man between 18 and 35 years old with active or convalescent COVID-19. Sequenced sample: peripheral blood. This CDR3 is CASSSVQGPLGYTF. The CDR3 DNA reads TGTGCCAGCAGCTCAGTCCAGGGGCCCCTAGGCTACACCTTC.